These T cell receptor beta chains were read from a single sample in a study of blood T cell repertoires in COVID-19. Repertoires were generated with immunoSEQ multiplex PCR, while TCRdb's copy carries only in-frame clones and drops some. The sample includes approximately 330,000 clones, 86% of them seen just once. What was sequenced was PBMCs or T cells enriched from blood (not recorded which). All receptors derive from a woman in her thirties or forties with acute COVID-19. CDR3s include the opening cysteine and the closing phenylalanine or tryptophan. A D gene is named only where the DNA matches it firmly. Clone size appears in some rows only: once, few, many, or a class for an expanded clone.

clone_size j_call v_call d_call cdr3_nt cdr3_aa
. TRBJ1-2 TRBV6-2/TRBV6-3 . TGTGCCAGCAGTTACGGGCTCAACTATGGCTACACCTTC CASSYGLNYGYTF
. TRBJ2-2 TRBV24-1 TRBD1 TGTGCCACCAGCGGGGCGCAGGGGGACACCGGGGAGCTGTTTTTT CATSGAQGDTGELFF
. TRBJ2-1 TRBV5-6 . TGTGCCAGCAGCTTGGCGGGGAACGATGAGCAGTTCTTC CASSLAGNDEQFF
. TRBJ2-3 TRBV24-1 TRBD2 TGTGCCACCAGTGATCGGACTAGCGGGAGCACAGATACGCAGTATTTT CATSDRTSGSTDTQYF
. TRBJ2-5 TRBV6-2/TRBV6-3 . TGTGCCAGCAGTTACTCAGGCGGGTCGGCCGGAGAGACCCAGTACTTC CASSYSGGSAGETQYF
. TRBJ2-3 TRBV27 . TGTGCCAGCTGTAACAGGGCGGGGGCCACAGATACGCAGTATTTT CASCNRAGATDTQYF
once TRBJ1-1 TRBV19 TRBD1 TGTGCCAGTAGTAAAAGTAGGACAGGCATCATGAACACTGAAGCTTTCTTT CASSKSRTGIMNTEAFF
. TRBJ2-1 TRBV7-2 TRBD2 TGTGCCAGCAGCCAGCATGCGGGGGACTCCTACAATGAGCAGTTCTTC CASSQHAGDSYNEQFF
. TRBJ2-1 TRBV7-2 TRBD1 TGTGCCAGCAGCTTAGGAACCGGACAGGGGTACGATGAGCAGTTCTTC CASSLGTGQGYDEQFF
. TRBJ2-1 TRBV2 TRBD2 TGTGCCAGCAGTAGACTAGCGGGAGGTAATGAGCAGTTCTTC CASSRLAGGNEQFF
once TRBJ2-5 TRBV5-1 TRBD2 TGCGCCAGCAGCTTGGCTCCGGGGGGGGCTGAGACCCAGTACTTC CASSLAPGGAETQYF
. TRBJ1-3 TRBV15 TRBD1 TGTGCCACCAGCAGCGGGGACAGGGGGGCCTCTGGAAACACCATATATTTT CATSSGDRGASGNTIYF
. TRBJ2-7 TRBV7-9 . TGTGCCAGCAGCTTCGGTAGATTTGAGGAGCAGTACTTC CASSFGRFEEQYF
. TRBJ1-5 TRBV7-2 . TGTGCCAGCAGCTTATCCGTGGCAGGGGATCAGCCCCAGCATTTT CASSLSVAGDQPQHF
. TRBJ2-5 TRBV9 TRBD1 TGTGCCAGCAGCGTAGACCCCGGACAGGGAGTCCCGAAGACCCAGTACTTC CASSVDPGQGVPKTQYF
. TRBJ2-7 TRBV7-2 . TGTGCCAGCAGCTCATTCTACGAGCAGTACTTC CASSSFYEQYF
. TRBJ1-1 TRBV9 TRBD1 TGTGCCAGCAGCTCCAGACAGGGTTGGGACACTGAAGCTTTCTTT CASSSRQGWDTEAFF
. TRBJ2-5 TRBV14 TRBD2 TGTGCCAGCAGCCGTGCGGGAGTTACGGGTGCGGAGACCCAGTACTTC CASSRAGVTGAETQYF
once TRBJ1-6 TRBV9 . TGTGCCAGCAGCGCAAGTAGGGGATCAGACAGAAGCTATAATTCACCCCTCCACTTT CASSASRGSDRSYNSPLHF
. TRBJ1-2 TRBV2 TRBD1 TGTGCCAGCAGCCCTGGAGGACAGGGTTTCGGCTACACCTTC CASSPGGQGFGYTF
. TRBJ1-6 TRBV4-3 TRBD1 TGCGCCAGCAGCCAGGGGTTGGGGGACAGAAATTCACCCCTCCACTTT CASSQGLGDRNSPLHF
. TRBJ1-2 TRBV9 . TGTGCCAGCAGCTACCGAAGGGACTCGGGGGGCTACACCTTC CASSYRRDSGGYTF
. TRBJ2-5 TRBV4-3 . TGCGCCAGCAGCCAAAATATTGGCTCCACAGAAGAGACCCAGTACTTC CASSQNIGSTEETQYF